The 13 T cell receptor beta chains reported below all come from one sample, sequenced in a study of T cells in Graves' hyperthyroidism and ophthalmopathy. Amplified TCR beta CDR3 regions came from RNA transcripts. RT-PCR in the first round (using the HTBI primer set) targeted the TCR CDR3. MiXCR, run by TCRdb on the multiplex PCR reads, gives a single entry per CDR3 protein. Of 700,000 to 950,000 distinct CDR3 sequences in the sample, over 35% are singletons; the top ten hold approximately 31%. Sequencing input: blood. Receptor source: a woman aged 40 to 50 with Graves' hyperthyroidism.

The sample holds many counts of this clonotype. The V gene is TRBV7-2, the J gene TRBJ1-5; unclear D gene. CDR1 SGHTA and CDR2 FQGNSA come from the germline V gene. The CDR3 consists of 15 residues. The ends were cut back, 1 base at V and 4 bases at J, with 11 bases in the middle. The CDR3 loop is CASSLGGNGNQPQHF. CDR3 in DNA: TGTGCCAGCAGCTTAGGAGGTAATGGGAATCAGCCCCAGCATTTT. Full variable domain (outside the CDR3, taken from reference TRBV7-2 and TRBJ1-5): GAGVSQSPSNKVTEKGKDVELRCDPISGHTALYWYRQSLGQGLEFLIYFQGNSAPDKSGLPSDRFSAERTGGSVSTLTIQRTQQEDSAVYLCASSLGGNGNQPQHFGDGTRLSIL.

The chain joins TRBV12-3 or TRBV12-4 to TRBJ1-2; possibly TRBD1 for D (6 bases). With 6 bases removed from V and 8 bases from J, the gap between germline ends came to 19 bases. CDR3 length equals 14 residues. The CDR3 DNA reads TGTGCCAGCAGGCCGAGAGAGGGACACCGCGGCTACACCTTC. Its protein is CASRPREGHRGYTF.

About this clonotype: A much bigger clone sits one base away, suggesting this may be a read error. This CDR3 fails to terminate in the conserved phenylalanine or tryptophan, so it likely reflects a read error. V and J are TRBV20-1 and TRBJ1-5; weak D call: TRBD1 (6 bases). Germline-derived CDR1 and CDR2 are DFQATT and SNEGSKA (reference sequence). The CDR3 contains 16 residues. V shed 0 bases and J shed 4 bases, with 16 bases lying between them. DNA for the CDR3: TGCAGTGCTAGAGATCAGGGGTTGGGGAGGAATCAGCCCCAGCATCTT. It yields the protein CSARDQGLGRNQPQHL.

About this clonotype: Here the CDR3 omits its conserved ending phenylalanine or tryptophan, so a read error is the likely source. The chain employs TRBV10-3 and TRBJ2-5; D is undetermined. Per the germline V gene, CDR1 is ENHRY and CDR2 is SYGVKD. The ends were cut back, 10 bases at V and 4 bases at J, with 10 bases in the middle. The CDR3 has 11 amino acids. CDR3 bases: TGTGCCAGCAGCTTTCGAGAGACCCAGTACCTC. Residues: CASSFRETQYL.

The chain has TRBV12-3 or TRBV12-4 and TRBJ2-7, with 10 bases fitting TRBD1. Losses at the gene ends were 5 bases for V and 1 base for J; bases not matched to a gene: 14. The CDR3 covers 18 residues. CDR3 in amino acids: CASSPTGGRRERSYEQYF. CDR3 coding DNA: TGTGCCAGCAGTCCGACAGGGGGCCGGCGGGAGAGATCCTACGAGCAGTACTTC.

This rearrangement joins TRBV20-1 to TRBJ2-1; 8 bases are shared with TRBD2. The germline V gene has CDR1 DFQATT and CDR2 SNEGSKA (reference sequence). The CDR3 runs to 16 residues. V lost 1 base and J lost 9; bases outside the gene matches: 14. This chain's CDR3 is CSARVGLGDGRVEQFF. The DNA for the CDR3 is TGCAGTGCTAGAGTGGGACTAGGAGATGGGCGTGTTGAGCAGTTCTTC.

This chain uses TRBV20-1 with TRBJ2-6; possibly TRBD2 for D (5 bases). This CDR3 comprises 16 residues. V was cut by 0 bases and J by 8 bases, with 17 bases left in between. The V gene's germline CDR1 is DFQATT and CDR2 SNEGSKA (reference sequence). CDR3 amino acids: CSARDTGVRETNVLTF. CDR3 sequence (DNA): TGCAGTGCTAGAGATACCGGGGTCCGCGAGACCAACGTCCTGACTTTC.

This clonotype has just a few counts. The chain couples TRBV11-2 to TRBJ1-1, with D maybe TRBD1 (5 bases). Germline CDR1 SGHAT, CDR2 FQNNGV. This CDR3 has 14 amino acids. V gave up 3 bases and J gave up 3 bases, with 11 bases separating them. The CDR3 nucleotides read TGTGCCAGCAGCTTTAAAACAGGACACACTGAAGCTTTCTTT. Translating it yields CASSFKTGHTEAFF.

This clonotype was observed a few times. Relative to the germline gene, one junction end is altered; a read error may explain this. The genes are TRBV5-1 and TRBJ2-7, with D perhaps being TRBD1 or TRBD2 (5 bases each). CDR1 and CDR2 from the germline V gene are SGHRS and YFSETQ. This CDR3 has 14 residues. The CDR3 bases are TGCGCCAGCAGCCCCCACAGCACCGGGACCGCAAGGCACTTC. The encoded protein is CASSPHSTGTARHF.

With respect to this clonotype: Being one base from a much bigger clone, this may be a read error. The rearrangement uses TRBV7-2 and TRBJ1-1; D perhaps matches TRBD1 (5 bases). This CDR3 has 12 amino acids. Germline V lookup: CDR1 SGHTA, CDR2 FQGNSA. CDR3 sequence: CASSFSDTEALF. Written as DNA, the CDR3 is TGTGCCAGCAGCTTTTCGGACACTGAAGCTCTCTTT.

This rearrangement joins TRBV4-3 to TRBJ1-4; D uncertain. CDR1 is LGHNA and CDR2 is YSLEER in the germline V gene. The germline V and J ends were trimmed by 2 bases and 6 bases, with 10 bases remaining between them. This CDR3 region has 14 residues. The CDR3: CASSQSWGDEKLFF. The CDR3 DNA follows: TGCGCCAGCAGCCAATCCTGGGGTGATGAAAAACTGTTTTTT.

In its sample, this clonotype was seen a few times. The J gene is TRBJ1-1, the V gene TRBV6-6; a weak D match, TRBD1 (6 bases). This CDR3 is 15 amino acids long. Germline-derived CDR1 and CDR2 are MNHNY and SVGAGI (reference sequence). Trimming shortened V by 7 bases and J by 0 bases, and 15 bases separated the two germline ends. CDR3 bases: TGTGCCAGCACCGCCCTAGGACAGCTGAACACTGAAGCTTTCTTT. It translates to CASTALGQLNTEAFF.

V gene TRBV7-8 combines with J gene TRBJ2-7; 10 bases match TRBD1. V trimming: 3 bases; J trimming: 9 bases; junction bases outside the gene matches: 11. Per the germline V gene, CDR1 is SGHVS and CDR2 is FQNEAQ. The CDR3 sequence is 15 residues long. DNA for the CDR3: TGTGCCAGCAGCTTCGGACAGGGGGTCAGTAATCGGCAGTACTTC. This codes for CASSFGQGVSNRQYF.